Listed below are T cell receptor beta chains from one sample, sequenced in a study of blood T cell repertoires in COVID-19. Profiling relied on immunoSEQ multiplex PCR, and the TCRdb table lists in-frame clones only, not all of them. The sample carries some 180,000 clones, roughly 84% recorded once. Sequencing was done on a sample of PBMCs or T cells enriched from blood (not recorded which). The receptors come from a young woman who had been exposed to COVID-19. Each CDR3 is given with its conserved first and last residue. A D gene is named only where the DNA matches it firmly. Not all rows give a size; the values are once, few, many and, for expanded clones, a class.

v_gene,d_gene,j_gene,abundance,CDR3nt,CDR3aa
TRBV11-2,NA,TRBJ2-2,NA,TGTGCCAGCAGCTCAGGACTGAACACCGGGGAGCTGTTTTTT,CASSSGLNTGELFF
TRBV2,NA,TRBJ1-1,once,TGTGCCAGCAGTGAAGGTCGAGGGTGGACTGAAGCTTTCTTT,CASSEGRGWTEAFF
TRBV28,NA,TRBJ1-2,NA,TGTGCCAGCAGTTTAGGCTGGAGCTATGGCTACACCTTC,CASSLGWSYGYTF
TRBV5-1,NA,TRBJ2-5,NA,TGCGCCAGCAGGTCGCCACACGGGGGCCAGTACTTC,CASRSPHGGQYF
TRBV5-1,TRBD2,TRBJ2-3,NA,TGCGCCAGCAGCCTGCCCGGACTAGCGGGGGGGGATACGCAGTATTTT,CASSLPGLAGGDTQYF
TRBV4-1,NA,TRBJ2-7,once,TGCGCCAGCAGCTTTGGGGGGAGAGGCTACGAGCAGTACTTC,CASSFGGRGYEQYF
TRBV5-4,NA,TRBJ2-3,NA,TGTGCCAGCAGCTTGTCGGAGGGACGAGATACGCAGTATTTT,CASSLSEGRDTQYF
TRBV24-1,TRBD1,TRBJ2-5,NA,TGTGCCACCAGTGATTCAACAGGGGGCGGGGAGACCCAGTACTTC,CATSDSTGGGETQYF
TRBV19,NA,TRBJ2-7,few,TGTGCCAGTAGTATTGGGAGTACCATCTACGAGCAGTACTTC,CASSIGSTIYEQYF
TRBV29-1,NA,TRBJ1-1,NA,TGCAGCGTTGAATGGGGGGGAACTGAAGCTTTCTTT,CSVEWGGTEAFF
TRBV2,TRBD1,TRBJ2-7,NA,TGTGCCAGCAGACCTCGGACAGGGGACGAGCAGTACTTC,CASRPRTGDEQYF
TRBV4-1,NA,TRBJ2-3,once,TGCGCCAGCAGCACAACACAGGGTGGAGATACGCAGTATTTT,CASSTTQGGDTQYF
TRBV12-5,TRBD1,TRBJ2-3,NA,TGTGCTAGTGGTTCGACCCCCGGGACAGCGAGCACAGATACGCAGTATTTT,CASGSTPGTASTDTQYF
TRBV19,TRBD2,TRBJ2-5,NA,TGTGCCAGTAGTACCTACGCGGGGGGAGGTGGAGAGACCCAGTACTTC,CASSTYAGGGGETQYF
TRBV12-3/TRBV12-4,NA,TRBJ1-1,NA,TGTGCCAGCAGCTCTCGTCCCACTGAAGCTTTCTTT,CASSSRPTEAFF
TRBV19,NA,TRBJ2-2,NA,TGTGCCAGTAGGGTTCGGGGGGAGCTGTTTTTT,CASRVRGELFF
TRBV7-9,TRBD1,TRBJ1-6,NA,TGTGCCAGCAGCTCCCCACCCCCGGACAGGAGTAATTCACCCCTCCACTTT,CASSSPPPDRSNSPLHF
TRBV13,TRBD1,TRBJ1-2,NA,TGTGCCAGCAGCTCCCGACAGGGGGACTATGGCTACACCTTC,CASSSRQGDYGYTF
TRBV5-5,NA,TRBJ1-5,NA,TGTGCCAGCAGCCCGGACTCATGGCAGCCCCAGCATTTT,CASSPDSWQPQHF
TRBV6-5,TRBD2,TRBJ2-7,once,TGTGCCAGCAGTTACTCTAGCGGGGGGCCCATTACCAAGCAGTACTTC,CASSYSSGGPITKQYF
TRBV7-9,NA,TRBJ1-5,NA,TGTGCCAGCAGTTTTGCGGGGCAGGGAGGTCAGCCCCAGCATTTT,CASSFAGQGGQPQHF
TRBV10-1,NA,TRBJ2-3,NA,TGCGCCAGCAGAGACTCGTGGGATACGCAGTATTTT,CASRDSWDTQYF
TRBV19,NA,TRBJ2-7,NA,TGTGCCAGTAGTATAATGGTTGGAGTGCCGCGCTACGAGCAGTACTTC,CASSIMVGVPRYEQYF
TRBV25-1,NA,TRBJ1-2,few,TGTGCCAGCAGTGAATGGGACAAAAGGTACACCTTC,CASSEWDKRYTF
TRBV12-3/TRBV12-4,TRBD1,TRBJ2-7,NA,TGTGCCAGCAGCCCCCGGGACAGAGACGAGCAGTACTTC,CASSPRDRDEQYF
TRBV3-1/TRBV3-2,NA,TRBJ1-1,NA,TGTGCCAGCAGCCAACTTGTAAGGGATGGGGAGGGGAGCTGGAACACTGAAGCTTTCTTT,CASSQLVRDGEGSWNTEAFF
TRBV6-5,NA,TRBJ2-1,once,TGTGCCAGCAGTTGGTCCGTTAGGAGTGAGCAGTTCTTC,CASSWSVRSEQFF
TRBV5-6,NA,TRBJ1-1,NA,TGTGCCAGCAGCTTGCTTCCGTGGAACACTGAAGCTTTCTTT,CASSLLPWNTEAFF
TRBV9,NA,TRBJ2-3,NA,TGTGCCAGCAGCGTATCTGGCGGGGATATCACAGATACGCAGTATTTT,CASSVSGGDITDTQYF
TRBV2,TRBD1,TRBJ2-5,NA,TGTGCCAGCAGTGACCTGGACAGGACCTCTCTAGGGGGCCAGTACTTC,CASSDLDRTSLGGQYF
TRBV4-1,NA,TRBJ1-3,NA,TGCGCCAGCAGCCGCCAGGGACACCCAGGAAACACCATATATTTT,CASSRQGHPGNTIYF
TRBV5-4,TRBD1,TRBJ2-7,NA,TGTGCCAGCAGCTCGGGACAGGGATCCAACGAGCAGTACTTC,CASSSGQGSNEQYF
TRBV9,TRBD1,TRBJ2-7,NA,TGTGCCAGCCAGGGACAGCACTACGAGCAGTACTTC,CASQGQHYEQYF
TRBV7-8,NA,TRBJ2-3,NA,TGTGCCAGCAGCTTACCCCCTCCGGGGAGCACAGATACGCAGTATTTT,CASSLPPPGSTDTQYF
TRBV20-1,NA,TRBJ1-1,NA,TGCAGTGCTAGTACAGGCATGAACACTGAAGCTTTCTTT,CSASTGMNTEAFF
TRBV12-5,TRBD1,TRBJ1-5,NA,TGTGCTAGTGGCGCCCTCACAGGGGGAAGCAATCAGCCCCAGCATTTT,CASGALTGGSNQPQHF
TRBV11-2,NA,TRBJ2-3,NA,TGTGCCAGCAGCTATACTAGCACAGATACGCAGTATTTT,CASSYTSTDTQYF
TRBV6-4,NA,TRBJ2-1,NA,TGTGCCAGCAGTGACTCGAGGGGGGGGGCCAATGAGCAGTTCTTC,CASSDSRGGANEQFF
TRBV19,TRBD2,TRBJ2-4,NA,TGTGCCAGTAGTGTAGCGGGGGGGCCGACCTCGACCAAAAACATTCAGTACTTC,CASSVAGGPTSTKNIQYF
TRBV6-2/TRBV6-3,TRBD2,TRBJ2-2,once,TGTGCCAGCAGTTACTATGCAGCGGGGAACGGGGAGCTGTTTTTT,CASSYYAAGNGELFF
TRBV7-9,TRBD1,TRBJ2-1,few,TGTGCCAGCAGCTCCCGGACAGGTGATCGGGACGAGCAGTTCTTC,CASSSRTGDRDEQFF
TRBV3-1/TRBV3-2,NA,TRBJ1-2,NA,TGTGCCAGCAGCCAAGGAGGAGTTAACTATGGCTACACCTTC,CASSQGGVNYGYTF
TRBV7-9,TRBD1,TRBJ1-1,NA,TGTGCCAGCAGCTTACTAACAGGGGGCAACACTGAAGCTTTCTTT,CASSLLTGGNTEAFF
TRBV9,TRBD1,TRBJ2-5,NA,TGTGCCAGCGGCCGAACAGGGGGCAGGGAGACCCAGTACTTC,CASGRTGGRETQYF
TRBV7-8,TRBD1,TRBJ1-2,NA,TGTGCCAGCAGCGCTTTAGGGACAGGGTACGATGGCTACACCTTC,CASSALGTGYDGYTF
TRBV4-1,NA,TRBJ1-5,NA,TGCGCCAGCAGCCAAGAGACAGCCTTCAATCAGCCCCAGCATTTT,CASSQETAFNQPQHF
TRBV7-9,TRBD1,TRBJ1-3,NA,TGTGCCAGCAGCTTCGGACAGGGCGAAAACACCATATATTTT,CASSFGQGENTIYF
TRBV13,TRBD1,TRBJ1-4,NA,TGTGCCAGCAGCATGACAGGGGTCGGCCCTAATGAAAAACTGTTTTTT,CASSMTGVGPNEKLFF
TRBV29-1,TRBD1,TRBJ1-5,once,TGCAGCGTTTCCGGGACAGACATCAGCTTAACCCAGCATTTT,CSVSGTDISLTQHF
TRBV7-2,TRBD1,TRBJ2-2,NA,TGTGCCAGCAGACCGGGACAGTACACCGGGGAGCTGTTTTTT,CASRPGQYTGELFF
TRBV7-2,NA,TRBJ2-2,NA,TGTGCCAGCGGCGCGCCGGGCGGGGCATCGAACACCGGGGAGCTGTTTTTT,CASGAPGGASNTGELFF
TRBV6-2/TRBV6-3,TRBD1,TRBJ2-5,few,TGTGCCAGCAGTGACAGGGGGCTGAGTGTGGAGACCCAGTACTTC,CASSDRGLSVETQYF
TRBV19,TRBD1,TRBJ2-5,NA,TGTGCCAGTAGGCCGGGACAGGACCAAGAGACCCAGTACTTC,CASRPGQDQETQYF
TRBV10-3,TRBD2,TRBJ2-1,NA,TGTGCCATCAGTGAGCCCCCCAGGTTTGGGGGGGGGAGCCTGTACAATGAGCAGTTCTTC,CAISEPPRFGGGSLYNEQFF
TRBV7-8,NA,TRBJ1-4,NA,TGTGCCAGCAGCTTAGTCGAACAGGCGGCCTATCTGTTTTTT,CASSLVEQAAYLFF
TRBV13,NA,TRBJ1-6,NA,TGTGCCAGCAGCTTAGAACAGGGAAAGTCACCCCTCCACTTT,CASSLEQGKSPLHF
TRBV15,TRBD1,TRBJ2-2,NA,TGTGCCACCAGGGTCCGTAGGACAGGGACCGGGGAGCTGTTTTTT,CATRVRRTGTGELFF
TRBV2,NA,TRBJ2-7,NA,TGTGCCAGCAGTGAAGAAGGAGGCCGCGCTCACGAGCAGTACTTC,CASSEEGGRAHEQYF
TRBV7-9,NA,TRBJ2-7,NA,TGTGCCAGCAGCTTAGGTGGTCGGGAGCAGTACTTC,CASSLGGREQYF
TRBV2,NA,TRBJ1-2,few,TGTGCCAGCACCGTAATGGGGCACGGCTACACCTTC,CASTVMGHGYTF